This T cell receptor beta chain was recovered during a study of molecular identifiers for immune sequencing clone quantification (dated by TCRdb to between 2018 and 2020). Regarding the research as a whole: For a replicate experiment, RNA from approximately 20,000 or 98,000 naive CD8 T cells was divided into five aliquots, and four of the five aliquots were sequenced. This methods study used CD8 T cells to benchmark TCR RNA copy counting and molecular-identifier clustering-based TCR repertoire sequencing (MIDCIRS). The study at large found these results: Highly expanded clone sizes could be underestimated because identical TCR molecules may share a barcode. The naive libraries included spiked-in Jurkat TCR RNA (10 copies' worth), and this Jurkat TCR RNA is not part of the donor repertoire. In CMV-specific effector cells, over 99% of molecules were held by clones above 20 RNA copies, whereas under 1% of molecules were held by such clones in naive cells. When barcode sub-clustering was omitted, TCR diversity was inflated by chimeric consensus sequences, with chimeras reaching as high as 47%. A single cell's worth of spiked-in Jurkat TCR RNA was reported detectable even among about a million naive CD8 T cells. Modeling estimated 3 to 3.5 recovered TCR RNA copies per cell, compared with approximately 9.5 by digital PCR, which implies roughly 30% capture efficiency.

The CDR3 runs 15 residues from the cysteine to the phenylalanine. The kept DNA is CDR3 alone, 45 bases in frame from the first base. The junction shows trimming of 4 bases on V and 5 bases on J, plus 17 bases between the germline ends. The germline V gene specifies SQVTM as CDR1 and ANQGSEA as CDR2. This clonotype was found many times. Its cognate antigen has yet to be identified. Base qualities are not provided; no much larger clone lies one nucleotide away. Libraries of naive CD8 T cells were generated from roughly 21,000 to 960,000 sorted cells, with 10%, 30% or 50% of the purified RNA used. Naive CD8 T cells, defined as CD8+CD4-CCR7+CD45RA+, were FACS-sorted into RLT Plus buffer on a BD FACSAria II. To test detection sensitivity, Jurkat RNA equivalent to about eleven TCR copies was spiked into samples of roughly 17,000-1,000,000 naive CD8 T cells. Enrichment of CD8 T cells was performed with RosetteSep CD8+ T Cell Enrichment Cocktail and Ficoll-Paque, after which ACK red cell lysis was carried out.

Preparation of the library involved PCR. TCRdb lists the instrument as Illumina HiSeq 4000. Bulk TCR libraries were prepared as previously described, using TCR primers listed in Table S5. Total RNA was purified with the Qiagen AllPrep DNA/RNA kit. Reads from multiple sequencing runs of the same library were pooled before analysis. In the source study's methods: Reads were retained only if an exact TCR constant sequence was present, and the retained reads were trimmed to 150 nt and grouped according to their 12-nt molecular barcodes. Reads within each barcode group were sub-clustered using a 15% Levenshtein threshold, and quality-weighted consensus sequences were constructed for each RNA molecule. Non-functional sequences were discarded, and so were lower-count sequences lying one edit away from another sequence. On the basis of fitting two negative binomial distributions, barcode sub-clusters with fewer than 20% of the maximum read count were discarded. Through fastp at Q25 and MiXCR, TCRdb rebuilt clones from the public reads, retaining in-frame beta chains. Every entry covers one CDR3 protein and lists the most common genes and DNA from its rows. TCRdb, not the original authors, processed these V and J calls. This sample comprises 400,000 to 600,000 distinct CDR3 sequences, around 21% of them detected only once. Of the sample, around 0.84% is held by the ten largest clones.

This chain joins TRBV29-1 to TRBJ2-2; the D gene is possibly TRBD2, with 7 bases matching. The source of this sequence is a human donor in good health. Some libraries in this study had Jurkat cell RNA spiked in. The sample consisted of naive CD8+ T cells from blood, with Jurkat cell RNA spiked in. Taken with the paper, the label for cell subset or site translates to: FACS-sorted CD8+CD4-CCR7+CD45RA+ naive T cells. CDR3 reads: CSVVLRGAQTGELFF. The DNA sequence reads TGCAGCGTTGTCCTCCGGGGGGCGCAAACCGGGGAGCTGTTTTTT.